This T cell receptor (beta chain) was identified during a study of blood T cell repertoires in COVID-19. Study-level background: COVID-19 samples, acute and convalescent, were from the United States, Italy and Spain. Sample material is recorded as cDNA or gDNA derived from T cells, B-cell-depleted T cells, or PBMCs.

In the original analysis: Researchers report that nucleated cell counts were estimated from reference gene primer amplification. This table comes from immunoSEQ multiplex PCR, and its TCRdb copy is limited to in-frame clones, with some not included. The V and J calls and the clone size are those of that table, but D and trimming were determined from the DNA. The sample includes some 120,000 clones, roughly 85% of them seen just once. CDR1 is LNHDA, CDR2 SQIVND, per germline (reference sequence). The CDR3 spans 15 residues. The ends lost 4 bases at V and 8 bases at J; junction bases unmatched: 7. J is TRBJ2-2 and V is TRBV19; 10 nucleotides align to TRBD1. This TCR was sampled from a man aged 30-40 years with acute or convalescent COVID-19. The sequenced material came from peripheral blood. CDR3 DNA: TGTGCCAGTAGTAATGGACAGGGGGTGGTTGGGGAGCTGTTTTTT. This sequence encodes CASSNGQGVVGELFF. Full variable domain (missing parts from reference TRBV19 and TRBJ2-2): DGGITQSPKYLFRKEGQNVTLSCEQNLNHDAMYWYRQDPGQGLRLIYYSQIVNDFQKGDIAEGYSVSREKKESFPLTVTSAQKNPTAFYLCASSNGQGVVGELFFGEGSRLTVL.